The 27 T cell receptor beta chains listed next were all sequenced from one sample in a study of control samples from healthy donors and cancer patients. The protocol was immunoSEQ multiplex PCR, while the TCRdb copy is restricted to in-frame clones and leaves out a portion. The data show some 70,000 clones, with 83% seen just once and about 15% held by the top ten. The sample taken for sequencing was blood. The origin of the receptors is a man between 60 and 75 years old in good health.

For this clone: Other DNA sequences of this sample code for an identical CDR3. The rearrangement joins TRBV6-5 to TRBJ1-2; D may be TRBD1 (6 bases). Germline CDR1 reads MNHEY; CDR2 reads SVGAGI. V lost 2 bases to trimming and J lost 2 bases, with 9 bases between them. The CDR3 has 14 amino acids. This chain's CDR3 is CASSYGGRNYGYTF. Here the CDR3 DNA reads TGTGCCAGCAGTTACGGGGGCAGAAACTATGGCTACACCTTC.

For the CDR3, the DNA is TGTGCCAGCAGCTTATTCTACGAGCAGTACTTC. Protein sequence: CASSLFYEQYF. The V gene is TRBV5-8, the J gene TRBJ2-7; D is undetermined. Trimming stripped 2 bases from V and 3 bases from J, with 3 bases between. This CDR3 is built from 11 residues. Germline V gene lookup returns CDR1 SGHTS and CDR2 YDEGEE.

This clone was recorded a few times. V usage is TRBV5-4 and J usage is TRBJ2-1; unclear D gene. The CDR3 has 18 amino acids. The germline V gene has CDR1 SGHNT and CDR2 YYREEE (reference sequence). V lost 0 bases and J 0 bases, leaving 16 bases between the germline ends. CDR3 nucleotides: TGTGCCAGCAGCTTGGACCCCTCCACTTGGAGCTCCTACAATGAGCAGTTCTTC. Its translation: CASSLDPSTWSSYNEQFF. The whole variable domain, filled in from reference TRBV5-4 and TRBJ2-1, reads ETGVTQSPTHLIKTRGQQVTLRCSSQSGHNTVSWYQQALGQGPQFIFQYYREEENGRGNFPPRFSGLQFPNYSSELNVNALELDDSALYLCASSLDPSTWSSYNEQFFGPGTRLTVL.

This clone was counted a single time. The chain recombines TRBV6-6 with TRBJ2-1, with no clear D. Germline V lookup: CDR1 MNHNY, CDR2 SVGAGI (reference sequence). The V end was cut by 5 bases, the J end by 2 bases, with 7 bases between. This CDR3 has 13 residues. The CDR3 protein is CASSETTYNEQFF. Here the CDR3 DNA reads TGTGCCAGCAGTGAGACAACCTACAATGAGCAGTTCTTC.

The chain uses TRBV11-2 and TRBJ2-7; D is possibly TRBD1 or TRBD2 (5 bases each). There are 13 residues in the CDR3. Germline CDR1 reads SGHAT; CDR2 reads FQNNGV. V was cut by 4 bases and J by 2 bases, with 9 bases left in between. For the CDR3, the DNA is TGTGCCAGCAGCTATGGGGGAACCTACGAGCAGTACTTC. As protein: CASSYGGTYEQYF.

V gene TRBV5-5 combines with J gene TRBJ2-6; unclear D gene. The CDR3 has 16 residues. V lost 0 bases and J lost 0, with 7 bases in between. Germline CDR1 reads SGHKS; CDR2 reads YYEKEE (reference sequence). The DNA of the CDR3 is TGTGCCAGCAGCTTGGGCTGGGTCTCTGGGGCCAACGTCCTGACTTTC. It specifies CASSLGWVSGANVLTF. The full variable domain, its missing parts supplied by reference TRBV5-5 and TRBJ2-6, is DAGVTQSPTHLIKTRGQQVTLRCSPISGHKSVSWYQQVLGQGPQFIFQYYEKEERGRGNFPDRFSARQFPNYSSELNVNALLLGDSALYLCASSLGWVSGANVLTFGAGSRLTVL.

The chain uses TRBV7-9 and TRBJ1-2; D is unresolved. Trimming pared 3 bases from V and 2 bases from J, leaving 4 bases between. This CDR3 region has 12 residues. Germline V CDR1 and CDR2: SEHNR, FQNEAQ (reference sequence). The CDR3: CASSFSNYGYTF. In DNA form, the CDR3 reads TGTGCCAGCAGCTTCTCGAACTATGGCTACACCTTC.

The chain recombines TRBV12-3 or TRBV12-4 with TRBJ1-4, with D hard to call. The CDR3 spans 13 residues. Deletions cut 3 bases from V and 4 bases from J, with 6 bases between. The CDR3 nucleotides read TGTGCCAGCAGTTTTCGGGTTAATGAAAAACTGTTTTTT. This translates into CASSFRVNEKLFF.

The chain has TRBV7-8 and TRBJ2-5; 8 bases map to TRBD1. Per germline, CDR1 SGHVS and CDR2 FQNEAQ. CDR3 length: 16 residues. V was pared by 6 bases and J by 7 bases, with 16 bases of the junction left unmatched. For the CDR3, the DNA is TGTGCCAGCAGGCAAAGGACCCCAGGGGGCACCGGGACCCAGTACTTC. It specifies CASRQRTPGGTGTQYF.

The genes are TRBV7-2 and TRBJ2-1; 9 nucleotides line up with TRBD1. V gave up 10 bases and J gave up 4 bases; unmatched junction bases: 8. Germline assignment: CDR1 SGHTA and CDR2 FQGNSA. The length of the CDR3 is 14 residues. The CDR3 DNA is TGTGCCATCGGGGGACAGGGTTCTTACAATGAGCAGTTCTTC. This encodes CAIGGQGSYNEQFF. Looking up the rest from reference TRBV7-2 and TRBJ2-1 gives the full variable domain: GAGVSQSPSNKVTEKGKDVELRCDPISGHTALYWYRQSLGQGLEFLIYFQGNSAPDKSGLPSDRFSAERTGGSVSTLTIQRTQQEDSAVYLCAIGGQGSYNEQFFGPGTRLTVL.

This clone appeared a single time. The chain is built from TRBV5-1 and TRBJ1-4; TRBD1 matches at 7 bases. Germline-derived CDR1 and CDR2 are SGHRS and YFSETQ. The CDR3 extends over 14 amino acids. With V trimmed by 3 bases and J by 7 bases, 6 bases remained unmatched. The CDR3 DNA follows: TGCGCCAGCAGCTCCCGACAGGGAGGTGAAAAACTGTTTTTT. This codes for CASSSRQGGEKLFF.

The V gene is TRBV6-5, the J gene TRBJ2-7; either TRBD1 or TRBD2 may fit D (5 bases each). Trimming stripped 7 bases from V and 2 bases from J, with 15 bases between. Germline V gene lookup returns CDR1 MNHEY and CDR2 SVGAGI. The CDR3 runs to 14 residues. CDR3 amino acids: CASKYKRGTYEQYF. The CDR3 DNA reads as TGTGCCAGCAAATACAAGAGGGGCACCTACGAGCAGTACTTC.

This clone was seen more than once but under ten times. The chain recombines TRBV5-6 with TRBJ1-3; D call uncertain. Germline V gene sequence: CDR1 SGHDT, CDR2 YYEEEE. Trimming took off 4 bases at V and 0 bases at J, with 11 bases between the two ends. This CDR3 has 15 residues. The CDR3 reads CASSPATGSGNTIYF. DNA for the CDR3: TGTGCCAGCAGCCCTGCCACGGGCTCTGGAAACACCATATATTTT.

V is TRBV27 and J is TRBJ2-2, with D perhaps TRBD1 or TRBD2 (6 bases each). Germline values: CDR1 MNHEY, CDR2 SMNVEV (reference sequence). The CDR3 has 18 residues. The germline V and J ends were trimmed by 3 bases and 4 bases, with 21 bases remaining between them. The CDR3 coding sequence is TGTGCCAGCAGTTTCGTACCGGGGGCCCCCCCGGGCACCGGGGAGCTGTTTTTT. Translated: CASSFVPGAPPGTGELFF.

The V and J genes are TRBV7-9 and TRBJ2-5; D might be TRBD1 (6 bases). This CDR3 has 18 amino acids. V was cut by 6 bases and J by 0 bases, with 23 bases left in between. The germline CDR1 and CDR2 sequences are SEHNR and FQNEAQ (reference sequence). CDR3 sequence (DNA): TGTGCCAGCAGTTTTAAAGGGGGTAGCGCCTCGTACCAAGAGACCCAGTACTTC. Translated, it gives CASSFKGGSASYQETQYF.

In regard to this clone: One end of the junction varies from germline; a read error may be responsible. The genes are TRBV7-2 and TRBJ2-1; 7 bases are shared with TRBD2. The CDR3 runs to 16 residues. In germline, CDR1 is SGHTA, CDR2 FQGNSA. CDR3 DNA sequence: TGTGCCGGCAGCTTAGATGCTAGCGGAGCCTACAATGAGCAGTTCTTC. Its protein is CAGSLDASGAYNEQFF.

The chain combines TRBV10-3 with TRBJ1-1, with D perhaps matching TRBD1 (5 bases). This CDR3 spans 13 amino acids. V was shortened by 6 bases and J by 7 bases, with 15 bases between the two germline ends. Germline lookup yields CDR1 ENHRY and CDR2 SYGVKD. The CDR3 reads CAIREMGQGEAFF. The CDR3 nucleotides are TGTGCCATCAGGGAGATGGGGCAAGGTGAAGCTTTCTTT.

The chain joins TRBV4-1 to TRBJ2-1, with a weak D call TRBD2 (5 bases). The CDR3 extends over 16 amino acids. Trimming took 0 bases from V and 4 from J, leaving 13 bases between them. Germline V gene lookup returns CDR1 MGHRA and CDR2 YSYEKL. Written as DNA, the CDR3 is TGCGCCAGCAGCCAAGATCTTGTAGCGCAGTACAATGAGCAGTTCTTC. This translates into CASSQDLVAQYNEQFF.

The gene calls are TRBV28 and TRBJ1-5, with D tentatively TRBD1 (5 bases). Trimming took 3 bases from V and 2 from J, leaving 29 bases between them. Germline loops: CDR1 MDHEN, CDR2 SYDVKM. CDR3 length: 21 residues. The CDR3 is CASSLGKGTPGQIFRNQPQHF. CDR3 bases: TGTGCCAGCAGTTTGGGAAAGGGGACTCCGGGTCAAATATTTCGCAATCAGCCCCAGCATTTT.

The chain has TRBV7-3 and TRBJ2-2; D gene unclear. The germline gives CDR1 SGHTA, CDR2 FQGTGA. V was pared by 3 bases and J by 4 bases, with 12 bases between. The CDR3 runs to 15 residues. CDR3 protein: CASSLSGLGTGELFF. The CDR3 DNA sequence: TGTGCCAGCAGCTTGTCCGGGTTGGGCACCGGGGAGCTGTTTTTT.

This clone was seen only once. The rearrangement links TRBV6-5 to TRBJ1-4, with 7 bases aligning to TRBD1. The length of the CDR3 is 13 residues. The V gene end was trimmed by 8 bases and the J gene end by 10 bases; junction bases not matched to a gene: 10. CDR1 and CDR2 from the germline V gene are MNHEY and SVGAGI. CDR3 DNA sequence: TGTGCCAGCGGGAAAGACAGGGTTGCAAAACTGTTTTTT. Translating it yields CASGKDRVAKLFF.

The chain combines TRBV9 with TRBJ2-5; 9 nucleotides match TRBD1. The CDR3 covers 16 residues. Germline V CDR1 and CDR2: SGDLS, YYNGEE. V shed 0 bases, J shed 6 bases, and the junction held 9 bases outside the gene matches. Here the CDR3 reads CASSVGTGEGLQTQYF. The DNA of the CDR3 is TGTGCCAGCAGCGTAGGGACAGGGGAAGGTTTACAGACCCAGTACTTC.

This clone was found a few times. The J gene is TRBJ2-5, the V gene TRBV7-2, with TRBD1 matching 7 bases. The CDR3 contains 17 residues. CDR1 and CDR2 from the germline V gene are SGHTA and FQGNSA. J gave up 5 bases and V 5 bases, and 17 bases lay outside the gene matches. CDR3 loop: CASSPSRGSLWAETQYF. Written as DNA, the CDR3 is TGTGCCAGCAGCCCGAGCAGGGGGAGTTTGTGGGCGGAGACCCAGTACTTC.

This chain links TRBV27 with TRBJ2-3, with no clear D. The length of the CDR3 is 14 residues. V was trimmed by 3 bases and J by 5 bases, leaving 12 bases between them. Germline assignment: CDR1 MNHEY and CDR2 SMNVEV (reference sequence). The CDR3 coding sequence is TGTGCCAGCAGTTTGAGAAGTCCTGGAGATACGCAGTATTTT. The encoded protein is CASSLRSPGDTQYF.

The genes are TRBV7-7 and TRBJ2-3, with D maybe TRBD2 (6 bases). The V gene lost 6 bases and the J gene lost 0 bases, with 10 bases spanning the gap. CDR1 is SSHAT and CDR2 is FNYEAQ in the germline V gene (reference sequence). The CDR3 length is 14 residues. CDR3 residues: CASSLSGSTDTQYF. The CDR3 DNA sequence: TGTGCCAGCAGTCTGAGCGGGAGCACAGATACGCAGTATTTT. Full variable domain (outside the CDR3, taken from reference TRBV7-7 and TRBJ2-3): GAGVSQSPRYKVTKRGQDVTLRCDPISSHATLYWYQQALGQGPEFLTYFNYEAQPDKSGLPSDRFSAERPEGSISTLTIQRTEQRDSAMYRCASSLSGSTDTQYFGPGTRLTVL.

V usage is TRBV28 and J usage is TRBJ2-1; 9 bases are a match to TRBD2. Trimming removed 6 bases from V and 7 bases from J; junction bases left unmatched: 10. Germline CDR1 and CDR2: MDHEN and SYDVKM. CDR3 size: 15 residues. The CDR3 sequence: CASSHYAGGGNEQFF. Written as DNA, the CDR3 is TGTGCCAGCAGCCACTATGCGGGAGGGGGGAATGAGCAGTTCTTC.

The V gene is TRBV19, the J gene TRBJ1-1; a weak D match, TRBD1 (5 bases). Trimming removed 1 base at V and 5 bases at J, with 8 bases between. Germline CDR1 LNHDA, CDR2 SQIVND (reference sequence). This CDR3 has 13 amino acids. CDR3 region: CASSIAGGTEAFF. The DNA of the CDR3 is TGTGCCAGTAGTATAGCGGGGGGAACTGAAGCTTTCTTT. Together with reference TRBV19 and TRBJ1-1, the CDR3 gives the full variable domain: DGGITQSPKYLFRKEGQNVTLSCEQNLNHDAMYWYRQDPGQGLRLIYYSQIVNDFQKGDIAEGYSVSREKKESFPLTVTSAQKNPTAFYLCASSIAGGTEAFFGQGTRLTVV.